This is a list of T cell receptor beta chains from one sample in a study of lymphopenia after photon versus proton radiotherapy. Sequencing was performed with immunoSEQ multiplex PCR; in TCRdb, only in-frame clones are kept and a portion is missing. This table has about 40,000 clones, about 86% appearing once. Source: peripheral blood, taken from a patient treated with proton-based radiotherapy. The origin of the receptors is a woman aged 65 to 85 with pancreatic cancer. Some clones in this sample may be carry-over from other donors' samples. The CDR3 runs from the conserved cysteine through the conserved F or W. The order of the fields is V gene, clone size, D gene, J gene, CDR3 protein, CDR3 DNA. The D gene is left open where the match is weak. Not all rows give a size; the values are once, few, many and, for expanded clones, a class.

v_call: TRBV7-9
clone_size: few
d_call: NA
j_call: TRBJ2-7
cdr3_aa: CASSPGVNEQYF
cdr3_nt: TGTGCCAGCAGCCCCGGGGTTAACGAGCAGTACTTC

v_call: TRBV6-5
clone_size: once
d_call: TRBD1
j_call: TRBJ1-4
cdr3_aa: CASSPSDRGGEKLFF
cdr3_nt: TGTGCCAGCAGCCCAAGTGACAGGGGAGGAGAAAAACTGTTTTTT

v_call: TRBV21-1
clone_size: few
d_call: NA
j_call: TRBJ1-2
cdr3_aa: CASSTLTPGAKFFGYTF
cdr3_nt: TGTGCCAGCAGCACCCTTACCCCGGGGGCGAAATTTTTTGGCTACACCTTC

v_call: TRBV6-7
clone_size: NA
d_call: TRBD1
j_call: TRBJ2-5
cdr3_aa: CASSYGTGCAGGETQYF
cdr3_nt: TGTGCCAGCAGTTACGGGACAGGATGTGCAGGGGGAGAGACCCAGTACTTC

v_call: TRBV6-1
clone_size: NA
d_call: TRBD2
j_call: TRBJ2-5
cdr3_aa: CASSEETSGSRETQYF
cdr3_nt: TGTGCCAGCAGTGAAGAGACTAGCGGGAGTCGGGAGACCCAGTACTTC

v_call: TRBV6-1
clone_size: NA
d_call: NA
j_call: TRBJ1-6
cdr3_aa: CASSEGIELYNSPLHF
cdr3_nt: TGTGCCAGCAGTGAAGGTATTGAACTATATAATTCACCCCTCCACTTT

v_call: TRBV2
clone_size: NA
d_call: NA
j_call: TRBJ2-7
cdr3_aa: CASSRVNEQYF
cdr3_nt: TGTGCCAGCAGTAGGGTGAACGAGCAGTACTTC

v_call: TRBV19
clone_size: NA
d_call: NA
j_call: TRBJ1-2
cdr3_aa: CASSIDQTANYGYTF
cdr3_nt: TGTGCCAGTAGTATAGATCAGACAGCTAACTATGGCTACACCTTC

v_call: TRBV27
clone_size: NA
d_call: NA
j_call: TRBJ1-1
cdr3_aa: CASRWEGRHTEAFF
cdr3_nt: TGTGCCAGCAGGTGGGAGGGGAGACACACTGAAGCTTTCTTT

v_call: TRBV2
clone_size: NA
d_call: NA
j_call: TRBJ2-7
cdr3_aa: CASSRDISSYEQYF
cdr3_nt: TGTGCCAGCAGTAGGGACATCAGCTCCTACGAGCAGTACTTC

v_call: TRBV10-3
clone_size: NA
d_call: NA
j_call: TRBJ2-6
cdr3_aa: CAISGGANVLTF
cdr3_nt: TGTGCCATCAGTGGGGGGGCCAACGTCCTGACTTTC

v_call: TRBV30
clone_size: few
d_call: NA
j_call: TRBJ1-2
cdr3_aa: CAWSTTGGYTF
cdr3_nt: TGTGCCTGGAGTACGACAGGCGGCTACACCTTC

v_call: TRBV28
clone_size: NA
d_call: NA
j_call: TRBJ2-3
cdr3_aa: CASSFSGNTDTQYF
cdr3_nt: TGTGCCAGCAGTTTTTCGGGGAACACAGATACGCAGTATTTT

v_call: TRBV30
clone_size: NA
d_call: NA
j_call: TRBJ2-1
cdr3_aa: CAWSRGGIIYEQFF
cdr3_nt: TGTGCCTGGAGTCGCGGGGGCATTATCTATGAGCAGTTCTTC

v_call: TRBV5-4
clone_size: NA
d_call: NA
j_call: TRBJ2-7
cdr3_aa: CASSDAGRRGDEQYF
cdr3_nt: TGTGCCAGCAGCGACGCGGGACGACGTGGGGACGAGCAGTACTTC

v_call: TRBV6-1
clone_size: NA
d_call: NA
j_call: TRBJ1-2
cdr3_aa: CASSADRLITGYTF
cdr3_nt: TGTGCCAGCAGCGCGGACAGACTCATCACCGGCTACACCTTC

v_call: TRBV4-2
clone_size: NA
d_call: TRBD2
j_call: TRBJ2-1
cdr3_aa: CASSYTSGSNNEQFF
cdr3_nt: TGTGCCAGCAGCTATACTAGCGGGAGTAACAATGAGCAGTTCTTC